This TCR beta chain was found in a study of blood T cells in healthy people across ages (dated by TCRdb to the mid-2010s). Concerning the study at large: Template switching captured roughly one uniquely barcoded TCR beta cDNA molecule per two T cells in model experiments. The study measured age-related changes in TCR beta repertoire diversity using deep sequencing normalized with unique cDNA molecular identifiers. The donors were divided into four age groups: young (average approximately 17 years), middle-aged (almost 40), aged (approximately 62) and long-lived (nearly 85). To avoid experimental bias, donors of different ages were randomly spread across the sequencing lanes. For two donors (one aged 18 to 30 and one aged 80 or older), the study analyzed two additional independent replicas of 1 million unique cDNA reads from the same blood draw. Study-level results and caveats: Compared with the aged group, more naive CD4+ T cells, fewer expanded clones and increased TCR diversity were shown by the long-lived group, suggesting age selection. There was a strong correlation between observed TCR beta diversity and the percentage of naive T cells measured by flow cytometry. Since profiling was done on bulk unsorted PBMCs, naive and antigen-experienced compartments could not be conclusively compared. Estimates of total diversity based on one million sequenced T cells were regarded as lower bounds and as underestimates. As age increased, observed TCR beta diversity per million T cells dropped in a roughly linear way, and a significant reduction was already evident by age roughly 40. Donor CMV infection status was unknown, potentially confounding age-related changes in expanded clonotypes.

Library creation used 5' RACE. These reads were obtained on an Illumina HiSeq 2500. A second PCR of roughly 7 to 11 cycles was run with a J-beta primer mix and a sample-barcoded 5' primer. Each TCR beta cDNA molecule received a unique molecular identifier from a template-switch 5' adaptor carrying 12 random nucleotides. At least 2.5 million CDR3-containing paired-end reads were obtained from each sample. First-strand cDNA was synthesized from all RNA with the Mint cDNA synthesis kit, primed by a TRBC-specific oligonucleotide. Following uracil-DNA glycosylase treatment, a first 18-cycle PCR with universal primers M1SS and BC2_uni_R was performed on all cDNA. As for how the authors treated the data: For normalization, 1 million high-quality reads were randomly selected from each sample, with every read carrying a distinct molecular identifier. Instead of being binned into consensus sequences, reads that shared molecular identifiers were thrown out. CDR3 identification, clonotype clustering and error correction used MiTCR with a Q25 quality threshold and the strictest error-elimination algorithm. Lower-bound total TCR beta diversity was estimated with a nonparametric unseen species model using Euler transformation. Through fastp at Q25 and MiXCR, TCRdb rebuilt clones from the public reads, retaining in-frame beta chains. Each CDR3 protein gets just one entry, which takes the most common genes and DNA from the rows behind it. V and J calls and clone size were set by TCRdb, not the authors. Counted in this sample were approximately 600,000 distinct CDR3 sequences; 45% to 65% of them appeared once. Together, the top ten hold approximately 40% of the sample.

The approximately 41 donors, aged roughly 6 to 95 years, were systemically healthy Caucasian individuals from Russia. Each donor gave around 9.5 milliliters of peripheral blood, collected into EDTA-treated Vacutainer tubes. Ficoll-Paque density-gradient centrifugation was used to isolate PBMCs, with at least 6.5 million per sample. Trizol reagent was used to extract total RNA from PBMCs, with at least 5.5 micrograms per sample. Naive CD45RAhigh/CD27high T cell percentages were measured by flow cytometry on a PBMC aliquot from every donor. Comments on this clonotype: Its antigen target is currently unknown. No qualities accompany the bases; no much larger clone lies one base away.

There are 15 amino acids in the CDR3, from cysteine to phenylalanine inclusive. Of all the DNA, just the CDR3 is kept, 45 bases in frame from base 1. Based on the germline V gene (reference sequence), the CDR1 and CDR2 sequences are MNHNY and SVGAGI. V trim: 5 bases; J trim: 3 bases; unmatched bases: 9. The sample was blood. The receptor comes from a man aged 55 to 70 in good health. The rearranged segments are TRBV6-6 and TRBJ1-1, and TRBD1 matches 7 of the central bases. The DNA reads TGTGCCAGCAGTACAACACAGGGGCTGGACACTGAAGCTTTCTTT. This sequence encodes CASSTTQGLDTEAFF.